These T cell receptor beta chains were read from a single sample in a study of CD8 T cells in ankylosing spondylitis. TCRdb fed the 5' RACE reads into MiXCR, producing one record per CDR3 protein. The sample carries approximately 550,000 distinct CDR3 sequences, approximately 11% recorded once. The sequenced sample consisted of blood, either unsorted or a sorted T cell fraction (not recorded which). Source of these receptors: a male donor with ankylosing spondylitis. Both conserved end residues are part of each CDR3. The order of the fields is J gene, V gene, clone size, D gene, CDR3 protein, CDR3 DNA. A D gene is named only where the DNA matches it firmly. Some rows have no size entry. The others give once, few or many, or a class for an expanded clone.

J gene: TRBJ2-1
V gene: TRBV24-1
clone size: few
D gene: NA
CDR3 protein: CATSDWGSGNSYNEQFF
CDR3 DNA: TGTGCCACCAGTGATTGGGGTAGCGGCAACTCCTACAATGAGCAGTTCTTC

J gene: TRBJ1-3
V gene: TRBV3-1
clone size: many
D gene: NA
CDR3 protein: CASSQRLGNTIYF
CDR3 DNA: TGTGCCAGCAGCCAACGTCTGGGCAACACCATATATTTT

J gene: TRBJ2-1
V gene: TRBV5-1
clone size: NA
D gene: NA
CDR3 protein: CASSLAGSIDEQFF
CDR3 DNA: TGCGCCAGCAGCTTGGCGGGGAGTATCGATGAGCAGTTCTTC

J gene: TRBJ2-1
V gene: TRBV28
clone size: many
D gene: NA
CDR3 protein: CASSLYWGQFF
CDR3 DNA: TGTGCCAGCAGTTTATACTGGGGGCAGTTCTTC

J gene: TRBJ1-5
V gene: TRBV12-3/TRBV12-4
clone size: few
D gene: TRBD1
CDR3 protein: CASSWGTGRGNQPQHF
CDR3 DNA: TGTGCCAGCAGTTGGGGGACAGGGCGAGGCAATCAGCCCCAGCATTTT

J gene: TRBJ1-2
V gene: TRBV5-6
clone size: many
D gene: TRBD1
CDR3 protein: CASSADRIYGYTF
CDR3 DNA: TGTGCCAGCAGCGCGGACAGGATCTATGGCTACACCTTC

J gene: TRBJ1-5
V gene: TRBV2
clone size: few
D gene: NA
CDR3 protein: CASSASYAYVPPSNQPQHF
CDR3 DNA: TGTGCCAGCAGTGCCTCCTATGCCTACGTCCCCCCTAGCAATCAGCCCCAGCATTTT

J gene: TRBJ2-7
V gene: TRBV7-2
clone size: few
D gene: TRBD1
CDR3 protein: CASSLVQGDYEQYF
CDR3 DNA: TGTGCCAGCAGCTTAGTGCAGGGGGACTACGAGCAGTACTTC

J gene: TRBJ1-3
V gene: TRBV20-1
clone size: NA
D gene: NA
CDR3 protein: CSASRGPGNTIYF
CDR3 DNA: TGCAGTGCTAGCCGAGGGCCTGGAAACACCATATATTTT

J gene: TRBJ2-3
V gene: TRBV9
clone size: NA
D gene: TRBD2
CDR3 protein: CASSVERETDTQYF
CDR3 DNA: TGTGCCAGCAGCGTTGAGCGGGAGACAGATACGCAGTATTTT

J gene: TRBJ1-1
V gene: TRBV14
clone size: many
D gene: NA
CDR3 protein: CASSPYRVWPEAFF
CDR3 DNA: TGTGCCAGCAGCCCCTACAGGGTATGGCCTGAAGCTTTCTTT

J gene: TRBJ2-1
V gene: TRBV2
clone size: NA
D gene: NA
CDR3 protein: CASSDRPREQFF
CDR3 DNA: TGTGCCAGCAGTGATCGGCCGAGGGAACAGTTCTTC

J gene: TRBJ2-1
V gene: TRBV7-2
clone size: few
D gene: NA
CDR3 protein: CASSLGSGIDEQFF
CDR3 DNA: TGTGCCAGCAGCTTAGGTTCGGGGATTGATGAGCAGTTCTTC

J gene: TRBJ2-3
V gene: TRBV5-5
clone size: few
D gene: TRBD1
CDR3 protein: CASSRGQLPTDTQYF
CDR3 DNA: TGTGCCAGCAGCCGGGGACAGCTACCCACAGATACGCAGTATTTT

J gene: TRBJ2-1
V gene: TRBV11-1
clone size: NA
D gene: TRBD1
CDR3 protein: CASSQLTTGTGRCNEQFF
CDR3 DNA: TGTGCCAGCAGCCAATTAACTACCGGGACAGGGCGTTGCAATGAGCAGTTCTTC

J gene: TRBJ1-4
V gene: TRBV25-1
clone size: NA
D gene: NA
CDR3 protein: CASSGYGLLGGNEKLFF
CDR3 DNA: TGTGCCAGCAGTGGATACGGACTGCTCGGGGGTAATGAAAAACTGTTTTTT

J gene: TRBJ1-1
V gene: TRBV20-1
clone size: few
D gene: NA
CDR3 protein: CSAKGGNTEAFF
CDR3 DNA: TGCAGTGCTAAGGGGGGGAACACTGAAGCTTTCTTT